This record concerns one T cell receptor beta chain sequence. The sample belongs to a study of blood T cell repertoires in COVID-19. On the study more broadly: Samples came from the United States, Italy and Spain, spanning acute and convalescent COVID-19. The cDNA or gDNA used as material had been derived from T cells, B-cell-depleted T cells, or PBMCs.

Original processing notes: Using reference gene primer amplification, nucleated cell counts were estimated. Method: immunoSEQ multiplex PCR; TCRdb's copy keeps in-frame clones and lacks some. V, J and clone size reflect that table, while D and trimming were determined from the DNA. Seen here are some 110,000 clones, about 94% observed once, and the top ten hold around 2.1%. CDR1 MNHNS and CDR2 SASEGT come from the germline V gene. The germline V and J ends were trimmed by 2 bases and 1 base, with 5 bases remaining between them. The CDR3 extends over 13 amino acids. The material sequenced was peripheral blood. This receptor was taken from a man aged 45-65 years with COVID-19, enrolled during active disease. The J gene is TRBJ1-1, the V gene TRBV6-1; D unresolved. CDR3 DNA sequence: TGTGCCAGCAGTGAATTCAGGAACACTGAAGCTTTCTTT. The encoded protein is CASSEFRNTEAFF.